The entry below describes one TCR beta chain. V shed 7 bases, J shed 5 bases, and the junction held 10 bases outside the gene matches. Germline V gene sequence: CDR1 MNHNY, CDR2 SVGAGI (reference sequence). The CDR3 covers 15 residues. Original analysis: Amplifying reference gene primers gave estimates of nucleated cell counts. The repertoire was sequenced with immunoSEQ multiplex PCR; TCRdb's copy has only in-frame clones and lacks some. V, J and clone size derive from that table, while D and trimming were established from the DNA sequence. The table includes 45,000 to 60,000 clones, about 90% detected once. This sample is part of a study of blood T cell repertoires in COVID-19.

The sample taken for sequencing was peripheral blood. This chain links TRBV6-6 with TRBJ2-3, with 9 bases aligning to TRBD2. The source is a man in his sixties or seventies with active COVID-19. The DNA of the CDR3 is TGTGCCAGCATATCAGGAGCGGGGGGCGGAGATACGCAGTATTTT. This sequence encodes CASISGAGGGDTQYF.